The clone carrying this TCR beta chain was found a few times. Its antigen is not known. The data originate from a study of beta chain features in type 1 diabetes. Reverse transcription of all isolated RNA meant that expressed TCRB transcripts were sequenced. Only in-frame clones appear in the TCRdb table, and some are missing; sequencing was by immunoSEQ multiplex PCR. The data hold tens of thousands of clones, with roughly 50% observed a single time. The CDR3 spans 13 residues. CDR1 and CDR2 (germline): SEHNR, FQNEAQ (reference sequence). V gave up 3 bases and J gave up 4 bases, with 7 bases separating them. Study observations and caveats: For Type 1 diabetes patients, all four CD4+ subsets carried TCRB CDR3s that were moderately but significantly shorter. Resolution of whether HLA type affects TCRB rearrangement was not achieved here.

Sequencing input: Tregs from blood. The chain couples TRBV7-9 to TRBJ1-5; no clear D gene. This receptor was obtained from a woman in her thirties or forties with type 1 diabetes. The chain's CDR3 is CASSFTENQPQHF. The CDR3 DNA follows: TGTGCCAGCAGCTTTACAGAGAATCAGCCCCAGCATTTT.